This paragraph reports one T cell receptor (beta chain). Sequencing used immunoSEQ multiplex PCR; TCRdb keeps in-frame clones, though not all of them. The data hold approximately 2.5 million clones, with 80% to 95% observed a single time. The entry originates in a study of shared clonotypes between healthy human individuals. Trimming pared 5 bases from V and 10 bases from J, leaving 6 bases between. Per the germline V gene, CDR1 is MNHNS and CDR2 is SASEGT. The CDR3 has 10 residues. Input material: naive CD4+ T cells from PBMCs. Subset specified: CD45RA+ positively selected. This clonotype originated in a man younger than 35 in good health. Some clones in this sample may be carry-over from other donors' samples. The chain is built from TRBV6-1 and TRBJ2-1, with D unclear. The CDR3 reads CASSFREQFF. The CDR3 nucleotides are TGTGCCAGCAGTTTCCGGGAGCAGTTCTTC.